This T cell receptor beta chain was observed in a study of T cell responses to AZD1222 COVID-19 vaccine (dated by TCRdb to 2020 to 2022). Study-wide context: AZD1222 recipients with second doses at about 4 weeks or about 12 weeks were pooled, because spike-specific TCR depth and breadth did not differ between schedules. A total of around 240 trial participants underwent TCR sequencing, of whom 207 received two doses of AZD1222 and approximately 25 received two doses of the MenACWY control vaccine. Enrollment into the trials was organized by age into subgroups of 18-55, 56-69 and 70-plus years, and those subgroups contained roughly 150, 30 and 60 TCR-sequenced participants, respectively. Results the study describes overall, beyond this receptor: Vaccine-associated CD4 TCRs spanned the whole spike protein, with dominant responses in regions 160-218 and 743-854. Most participants were white British and females outnumbered males, and the authors suggested that clonal diversity may have been underestimated. Reportedly, almost half of the unique spike-specific TCRs recognized epitopes lying outside the regions that are mutated in the B.1.351 and B.1.1.7 variants. Spike-specific TCR breadth and depth rose significantly after two AZD1222 doses compared with day 0 and with MenACWY recipients. No day 14 peak-response samples were available, so repertoires were characterized only after the peak T cell response. Conclusions about previously exposed vaccinees were limited because only six AZD1222 recipients were SARS-CoV-2 seropositive at baseline. The 56-69-year group was small, and its depth increase did not reach significance, likely because of low power.

The time point label, read with the paper, signifies: baseline before first vaccination. The vaccinee samples were drawn from two UK trials, COV001 and COV002, one of which was a single-blind randomized controlled phase 2/3 trial testing AZD1222 (ChAdOx1 nCoV-19) in healthy adults. For TCRbeta chain sequencing, PBMC samples were collected from trial participants at day 0 and at day 28 after the second dose. Taken from the germline V gene (reference sequence), the CDR1 and CDR2 loops are MNHEY and SMNVEV. V gives up 6 bases and J gives up 4 bases, and the segment between their germline ends measures 9 bases. Counted from cysteine to phenylalanine, this CDR3 has 12 amino acids. Left in the record is the CDR3 DNA by itself, 36 bases read in frame from the first base. The CDR3 regions of human TCRbeta chains were subjected to immunosequencing. Under the source paper's analysis protocol: TCRs in the repertoires were compared against a reference library of SARS-CoV-2-specific TCRs that had been generated with the MIRA antigen-specificity platform. Breadth was defined as the fraction of unique TCRs that were SARS-CoV-2-associated, and depth was defined as the fraction of total T cells that were SARS-CoV-2-associated. Each spike-specific TCR was assigned to its reactive spike region and to a CD4 or CD8 class using the MIRA data. Log10-transformed breadth and depth values were compared by one-way ANOVA with Sidak's multiple comparisons tests. TCRdb retrieved this table from immuneACCESS and kept in-frame rearrangements only. Not all clones are present; in checked studies, unresolved V genes account for under half, and no reason is known for the remainder. V and J calls and clone size are given by that table; D and trimming were obtained from the DNA. This sample is represented by tens of thousands of clones; around 86% of them were singletons. Of the sample, less than 25% falls within the top ten clones.

Comments on this clone: There is no known antigen for this receptor. Per-base qualities were not stored, and no clone one base away is much larger.

This receptor chain uses TRBV27 and TRBJ1-2, with the D gene uncertain. This material consisted of peripheral blood, taken on day 0 of AZD1222 vaccination. The clonotype originates from an adult in good health. The sequenced DNA is TGTGCCAGCAGGGACGGGCCCTATGGCTACACCTTC. Translated, this gives CASRDGPYGYTF.